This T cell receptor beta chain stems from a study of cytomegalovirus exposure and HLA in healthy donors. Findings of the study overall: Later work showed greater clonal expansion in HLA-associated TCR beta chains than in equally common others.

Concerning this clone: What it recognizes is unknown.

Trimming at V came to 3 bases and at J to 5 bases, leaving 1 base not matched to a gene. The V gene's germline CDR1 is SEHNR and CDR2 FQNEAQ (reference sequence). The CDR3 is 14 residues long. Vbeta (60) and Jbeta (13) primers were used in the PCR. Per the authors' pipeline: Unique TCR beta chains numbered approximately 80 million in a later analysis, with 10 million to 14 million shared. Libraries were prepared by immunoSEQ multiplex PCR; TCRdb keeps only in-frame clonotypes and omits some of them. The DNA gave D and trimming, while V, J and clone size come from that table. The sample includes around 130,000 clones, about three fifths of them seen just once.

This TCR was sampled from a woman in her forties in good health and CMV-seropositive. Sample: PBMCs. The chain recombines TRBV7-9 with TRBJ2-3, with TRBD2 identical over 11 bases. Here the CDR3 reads CASSLGLAEDTQYF. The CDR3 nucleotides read TGTGCCAGCAGCTTGGGACTAGCGGAAGATACGCAGTATTTT.